The 21 T cell receptor beta chains reported below all come from one sample, sequenced in a study of STAT5B mutations in CD4+ large granular lymphocyte leukemia. Here immunoSEQ multiplex PCR was the method, and the copy in TCRdb shows in-frame clones only, minus some. The sample has more than 30,000 clones, 85% to 90% seen once. The sequenced sample consisted of CD4+ T cells from blood buffy coats. All receptors derive from a human donor in good health.

This clone turned up a few times. This chain connects TRBV30 to TRBJ1-6; possible D gene TRBD1, 5 bases. There are 13 residues in the CDR3. The germline CDR1 and CDR2 sequences are GTSNPN and SVGIG (reference sequence). CDR3 protein: CAGRAQPNSPLHF. The CDR3 nucleotides are TGTGCGGGACGGGCACAGCCGAATTCACCCCTCCACTTT.

The gene calls are TRBV4-1 and TRBJ1-2; no firm D call. The CDR3 length is 15 residues. The V and J ends lost 0 bases and 2 bases respectively, with 10 bases between them. In germline, CDR1 is MGHRA, CDR2 YSYEKL. CDR3 DNA: TGCGCCAGCAGCCAAGATAGCAGGATGAACTATGGCTACACCTTC. Its translation: CASSQDSRMNYGYTF.

The chain uses TRBV5-8 and TRBJ2-5; perhaps TRBD2 as D (6 bases). Per germline, CDR1 SGHTS and CDR2 YDEGEE. V dropped 3 bases and J dropped 1 base, with 16 bases sitting between them. The CDR3 spans 16 residues. The CDR3 sequence is CASSWGRSGLQETQYF. The CDR3, as DNA: TGTGCCAGCAGCTGGGGGAGGAGCGGTCTCCAAGAGACCCAGTACTTC.

The chain is built from TRBV28 and TRBJ2-1; D is perhaps TRBD2 (6 bases). Germline V CDR1 and CDR2: MDHEN, SYDVKM. V lost 2 bases and J 5 bases, leaving 13 bases between the germline ends. This CDR3 has 15 residues. CDR3 in amino acids: CASSLGGLPHNEQFF. The CDR3 DNA reads TGTGCCAGCAGTTTAGGCGGACTACCTCACAATGAGCAGTTCTTC.

The rearrangement links TRBV5-1 to TRBJ2-7; 8 bases agree with TRBD2. The V gene end was trimmed by 0 bases and the J gene end by 2 bases; junction bases not matched to a gene: 4. Germline V CDR1 and CDR2: SGHRS, YFSETQ. This CDR3 is built from 15 residues. CDR3 DNA: TGCGCCAGCAGCTTGGATAGCGGGACGCCCTACGAGCAGTACTTC. This translates into CASSLDSGTPYEQYF.

This rearrangement joins TRBV28 to TRBJ1-2; D is undetermined. The CDR3 sequence is 14 residues long. V lost 7 bases to trimming and J lost 3 bases, with 15 bases between them. Per the germline V gene, CDR1 is MDHEN and CDR2 is SYDVKM. CDR3 in DNA: TGTGCCAGCAAGATCGGACTGGAGGACTATGGCTACACCTTC. Translation: CASKIGLEDYGYTF.

There are a few counts of this clone. The chain joins TRBV27 to TRBJ2-7; 7 nucleotides match TRBD1. V trimming: 4 bases; J trimming: 5 bases; junction bases outside the gene matches: 8. Germline CDR1 MNHEY, CDR2 SMNVEV (reference sequence). The CDR3 covers 14 residues. CDR3 DNA sequence: TGTGCCAGCAGTTCAGACAGGGTTGTGGACGAGCAGTACTTC. Its translation: CASSSDRVVDEQYF.

This clone occurred once. This chain joins TRBV29-1 and TRBJ2-1, with 14 nucleotides matching TRBD2. Germline CDR1 SQVTM, CDR2 ANQGSEA. This CDR3 is built from 15 residues. Trimming removed 5 bases from V and 8 bases from J; junction bases left unmatched: 8. The CDR3 here is CSVKLGTSGSDEQFF. The CDR3 nucleotides read TGCAGCGTTAAACTCGGGACTAGCGGGAGTGATGAGCAGTTCTTC.

The chain couples TRBV29-1 to TRBJ2-4; D tentatively fits TRBD1 or TRBD2 (5 bases each). Trimming pared 6 bases from V and 5 bases from J, leaving 17 bases between. The CDR3 totals 14 residues. Germline assignment: CDR1 SQVTM and CDR2 ANQGSEA. The CDR3 DNA sequence: TGCAGCGTGGAGGACACCGGTCAGGAAAACATTCAGTACTTC. Its protein product is CSVEDTGQENIQYF. The full variable domain, its missing parts supplied by reference TRBV29-1 and TRBJ2-4, is SAVISQKPSRDICQRGTSLTIQCQVDSQVTMMFWYRQQPGQSLTLIATANQGSEATYESGFVIDKFPISRPNLTFSTLTVSNMSPEDSSIYLCSVEDTGQENIQYFGAGTRLSVL.

The chain recombines TRBV19 with TRBJ2-1; D is uncertain. The germline V gene encodes CDR1 LNHDA and CDR2 SQIVND (reference sequence). The ends were cut back, 6 bases at V and 10 bases at J, with 10 bases in the middle. CDR3 size: 11 residues. The CDR3 DNA follows: TGTGCCAGTAGGGACCGGATCGAGCAGTTCTTC. Protein: CASRDRIEQFF.

This chain uses TRBV6-4 with TRBJ1-4; D ambiguous. The germline V gene has CDR1 MRHNA and CDR2 SNTAGT. Trimming left V 11 bases short and J 6 bases short, with 16 bases between. The CDR3 covers 13 residues. The CDR3 DNA reads as TGTGCCCCCCCCTGGGCAGAACATGAAAAACTGTTTTTT. It is translated as CAPPWAEHEKLFF.

The rearrangement uses TRBV28 and TRBJ2-2; D gene uncertain. Between the trimmed V and J ends, which lost 3 bases and 6 bases, there was a span of 8 bases. Per the germline V gene, CDR1 is MDHEN and CDR2 is SYDVKM. This CDR3 spans 13 amino acids. The CDR3 reads CASSFSAPGELFF. In nucleotides, the CDR3 is TGTGCCAGCAGTTTCTCGGCGCCCGGGGAGCTGTTTTTT.

The CDR3 sequence is CASSLGGGGTEAFF. The CDR3 DNA follows: TGTGCCAGCAGTTTGGGGGGCGGGGGCACTGAAGCTTTCTTT. The rearrangement joins TRBV28 to TRBJ1-1, with a tentative D call TRBD1 (6 bases). The germline CDR1 and CDR2 sequences are MDHEN and SYDVKM. This CDR3 is 14 amino acids long. V lost 3 bases and J lost 4, with 12 bases in between. The full variable domain, completed using reference TRBV28 and TRBJ1-1, is DVKVTQSSRYLVKRTGEKVFLECVQDMDHENMFWYRQDPGLGLRLIYFSYDVKMKEKGDIPEGYSVSREKKERFSLILESASTNQTSMYLCASSLGGGGTEAFFGQGTRLTVV.

This clone appeared once. V is TRBV28 and J is TRBJ2-1, with TRBD1 matching over 10 bases. CDR1 and CDR2 (germline): MDHEN, SYDVKM. The V and J ends lost 8 bases and 0 bases, in that order; junction bases with no gene match: 1. The CDR3 loop spans 14 amino acids. The CDR3 DNA sequence: TGTGCCAGCGGGACAGGGGACTCCTACAATGAGCAGTTCTTC. Amino acids: CASGTGDSYNEQFF.

V is TRBV6-1 and J is TRBJ2-1, with TRBD2 identical over 10 bases. CDR3 length: 15 residues. Trimming cost V 1 base and J 6 bases; bases outside gene matches: 3. Germline CDR1 MNHNS, CDR2 SASEGT. CDR3 in amino acids: CASSEEAGGPNEQFF. DNA of the CDR3: TGTGCCAGCAGTGAAGAAGCGGGAGGGCCCAATGAGCAGTTCTTC.

The rearrangement joins TRBV11-3 to TRBJ1-3; weak D call: TRBD1 (5 bases). V lost 5 bases and J 3 bases, leaving 14 bases between the germline ends. Germline V gives CDR1 SGHNT, CDR2 YENEEA. This CDR3 region has 15 residues. As DNA, the CDR3 is TGTGCCAGCAGCACAGCCGGGGGTATTGGAAACACCATATATTTT. Protein sequence: CASSTAGGIGNTIYF.

The chain couples TRBV6-5 to TRBJ2-2; tentative D call: TRBD2 (5 bases). V lost 5 bases and J lost 3, with 7 bases in between. This CDR3 has 13 amino acids. Germline lookup yields CDR1 MNHEY and CDR2 SVGAGI. The CDR3 region is CASSPGDTGELFF. DNA for the CDR3: TGTGCCAGCAGTCCCGGGGACACCGGGGAGCTGTTTTTT.

This clone was seen more than once but under ten times. J is TRBJ1-1 and V is TRBV29-1; TRBD1 agrees at 8 bases. The CDR3 length is 15 residues. J lost 3 bases, V lost 4 bases, and 10 bases had no gene match. Germline assignment: CDR1 SQVTM and CDR2 ANQGSEA. The DNA of the CDR3 is TGCAGCGTTGCCCAGACAGGGGAAGTTTACACTGAAGCTTTCTTT. Translated: CSVAQTGEVYTEAFF.

On this clone: The conserved final phenylalanine or tryptophan is absent from the CDR3, which likely points to a read error. The chain has TRBV28 and TRBJ1-2; D uncertain. The CDR3 consists of 14 residues. The V and J ends lost 7 bases and 8 bases respectively, with 20 bases between them. Germline CDR1 and CDR2: MDHEN and SYDVKM. Written as DNA, the CDR3 is TGTGCCAGCATCCATGGGTCGCGGTCTCGGGGCTACACCTCC. Translation: CASIHGSRSRGYTS.

The J gene is TRBJ1-6, the V gene TRBV6-5; no reliable D call. Germline V gene sequence: CDR1 MNHEY, CDR2 SVGAGI. There are 12 residues in the CDR3. Trimming removed 6 bases at V and 14 bases at J, with 14 bases between. The CDR3 sequence: CASSRPLGTLHF. The CDR3 DNA follows: TGTGCCAGCAGCCGGCCCCTCGGGACCCTCCACTTT.

This CDR3 reads CASSNAVRQGTGYTF. CDR3 nucleotides: TGTGCCAGCAGCAACGCCGTTAGACAGGGTACGGGCTACACCTTC. The chain links TRBV5-8 to TRBJ1-2, with 7 bases aligning to TRBD1. Germline assignment: CDR1 SGHTS and CDR2 YDEGEE. After removal of 4 bases from V and 8 bases from J, the junction contained 14 bases not matched to a gene. The length of the CDR3 is 15 residues.